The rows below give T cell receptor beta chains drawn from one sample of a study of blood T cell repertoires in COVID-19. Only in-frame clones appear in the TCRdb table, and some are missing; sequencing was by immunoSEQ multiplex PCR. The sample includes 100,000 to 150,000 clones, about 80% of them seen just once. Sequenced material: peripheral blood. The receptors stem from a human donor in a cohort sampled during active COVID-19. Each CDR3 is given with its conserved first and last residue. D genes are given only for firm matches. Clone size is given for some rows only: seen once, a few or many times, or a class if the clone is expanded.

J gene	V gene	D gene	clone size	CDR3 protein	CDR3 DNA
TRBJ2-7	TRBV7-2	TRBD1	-	CASSLGQGFGYEQYF	TGTGCCAGCAGCTTAGGACAGGGATTTGGCTACGAGCAGTACTTC
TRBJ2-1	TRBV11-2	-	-	CASSLVLRNEQFF	TGTGCCAGCAGCTTAGTTTTGCGCAATGAGCAGTTCTTC
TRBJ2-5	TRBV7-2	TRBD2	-	CASSLDWSSGETQYF	TGTGCCAGCAGCTTAGATTGGTCTAGCGGAGAGACCCAGTACTTC
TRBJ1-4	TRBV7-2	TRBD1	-	CASSLGTGHEKLFF	TGTGCCAGCAGCTTAGGGACAGGGCATGAAAAACTGTTTTTT
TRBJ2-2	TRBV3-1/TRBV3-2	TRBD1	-	CASSQDRRRGRTGELFF	TGTGCCAGCAGCCAAGACCGTCGCAGGGGGCGTACCGGGGAGCTGTTTTTT
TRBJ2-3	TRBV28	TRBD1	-	CASSPLRGRSTDTQYF	TGTGCCAGCAGTCCACTAAGGGGGCGAAGCACAGATACGCAGTATTTT
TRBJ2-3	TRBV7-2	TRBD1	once	CASSFRGLGTDTQYF	TGTGCCAGCAGCTTCAGGGGGCTTGGCACAGATACGCAGTATTTT
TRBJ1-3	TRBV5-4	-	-	CASWGGDTIYF	TGTGCCAGCTGGGGAGGGGACACCATATATTTT
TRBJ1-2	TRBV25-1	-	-	CASSVQFYGYTF	TGTGCCAGCAGTGTCCAGTTCTATGGCTACACCTTC
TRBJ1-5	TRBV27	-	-	CASSLGAAQPQHF	TGTGCCAGCAGTTTGGGAGCCGCCCAGCCCCAGCATTTT
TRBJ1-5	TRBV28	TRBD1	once	CASSSGRGPNQPQHF	TGTGCCAGCAGTTCGGGCAGGGGGCCCAATCAGCCCCAGCATTTT
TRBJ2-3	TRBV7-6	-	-	CASSLEQRRGPAHF	TGTGCCAGCAGCTTAGAGCAGCGGCGGGGCCCGGCGCATTTT
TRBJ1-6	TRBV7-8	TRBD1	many	CASSFQGGRNSPLHF	TGTGCCAGCAGCTTTCAGGGGGGTAGGAATTCACCCCTCCACTTT
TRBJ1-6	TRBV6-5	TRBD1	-	CASSSGTGFGSPLHF	TGTGCCAGCAGTTCAGGGACAGGGTTCGGTTCACCCCTCCACTTT
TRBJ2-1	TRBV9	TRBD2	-	CASSLGLAGGSYNEQFF	TGTGCCAGCAGCTTAGGACTAGCGGGGGGTTCCTACAATGAGCAGTTCTTC
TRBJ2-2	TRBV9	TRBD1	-	CASSFGQEATGELFF	TGTGCCAGCAGCTTCGGACAGGAAGCCACCGGGGAGCTGTTTTTT